The present TCR beta chain was sequenced within a study of cytotoxic CD8 clonotypes in ibrutinib-treated CLL. The CDR3 has 14 residues. The germline CDR1 and CDR2 sequences are MGHDK and SYGVNS. J lost 4 bases, V lost 3 bases, and 5 bases had no gene match. Sequencing was performed with immunoSEQ multiplex PCR; in TCRdb, only in-frame clones are kept and a portion is missing. This sample has 270,000 or so clones, with roughly 76% found just once. The rearrangement uses TRBV25-1 and TRBJ2-5; 7 bases are a match to TRBD1. The receptor comes from a human donor with chronic lymphocytic leukemia. Material: PBMCs, obtained at disease progression, from a patient treated with ibrutinib. In DNA form, the CDR3 reads TGTGCCAGCAGTGATTTGACAGGGCGAGAGACCCAGTACTTC. Translation: CASSDLTGRETQYF.